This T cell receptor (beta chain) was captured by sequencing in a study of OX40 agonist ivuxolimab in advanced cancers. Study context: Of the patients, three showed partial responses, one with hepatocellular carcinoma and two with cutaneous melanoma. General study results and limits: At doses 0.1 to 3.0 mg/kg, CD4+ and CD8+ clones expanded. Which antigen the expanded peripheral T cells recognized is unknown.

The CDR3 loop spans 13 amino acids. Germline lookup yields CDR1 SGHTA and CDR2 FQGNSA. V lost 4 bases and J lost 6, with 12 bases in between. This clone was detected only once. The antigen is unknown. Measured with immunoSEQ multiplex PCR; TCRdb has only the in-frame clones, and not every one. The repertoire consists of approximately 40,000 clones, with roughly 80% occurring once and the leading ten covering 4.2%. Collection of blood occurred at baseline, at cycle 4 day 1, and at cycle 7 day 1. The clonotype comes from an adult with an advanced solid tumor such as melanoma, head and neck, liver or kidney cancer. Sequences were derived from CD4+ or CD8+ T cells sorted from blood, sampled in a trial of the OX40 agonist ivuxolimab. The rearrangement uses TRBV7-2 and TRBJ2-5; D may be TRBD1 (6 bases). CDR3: CASSSIQGKTQYF. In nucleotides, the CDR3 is TGTGCCAGCAGCTCAATACAGGGAAAGACCCAGTACTTC.